This is a list of T cell receptor beta chains from one sample in a study of CD8 T cells in ankylosing spondylitis. One entry per CDR3 protein, called by TCRdb with MiXCR from the 5' RACE reads. The table includes some 220,000 distinct CDR3 sequences, around 7.9% detected once. Sample: blood, either unsorted or a sorted T cell fraction (not recorded which). Receptor source: a male donor with ankylosing spondylitis. Each CDR3 is given with its conserved first and last residue. A D gene is named only where the DNA matches it firmly. Clone size is stated in some rows and not others, as once, few, many or a class when expanded.

V	size	J	D	CDR3	DNA
TRBV9	many	TRBJ1-2	.	CASSPVGGTPLDGYTF	TGTGCCAGCAGCCCCGTAGGGGGGACCCCACTGGATGGCTACACCTTC
TRBV6-1	many	TRBJ1-4	.	CASSPEGDEKLFF	TGTGCCAGCAGTCCCGAAGGGGACGAAAAACTGTTTTTT
TRBV28	few	TRBJ1-2	.	CASSSGRGGGYTF	TGTGCCAGCAGTTCCGGCAGGGGTGGGGGCTACACCTTC
TRBV29-1	many	TRBJ1-1	TRBD1	CSVPLGTGLNTEAFF	TGCAGCGTCCCCCTTGGGACAGGGCTGAACACTGAAGCTTTCTTT
TRBV4-3	few	TRBJ1-1	.	CASSPGGVATEAFF	TGCGCCAGCAGCCCCGGTGGAGTAGCCACTGAAGCTTTCTTT
TRBV7-9	.	TRBJ2-7	TRBD1	CASSRPDRVSYEQYF	TGTGCCAGCAGCCGCCCTGACAGGGTCTCCTACGAGCAGTACTTC
TRBV20-1	many	TRBJ2-7	.	CSARGDGTGNSYEQYF	TGCAGTGCTAGGGGCGATGGGACGGGGAACTCCTACGAGCAGTACTTC
TRBV27	many	TRBJ1-1	.	CASSHRWDATEAFF	TGTGCCAGCAGTCACCGGTGGGACGCCACTGAAGCTTTCTTT
TRBV9	.	TRBJ1-1	.	CASTQNGGQNTEAFF	TGTGCCAGCACCCAGAACGGGGGGCAGAACACTGAAGCTTTCTTT
TRBV23-1	.	TRBJ2-5	TRBD1	CASRADREGIQETQYF	TGCGCCAGCAGGGCTGACAGGGAAGGAATACAAGAGACCCAGTACTTC
TRBV20-1	many	TRBJ1-4	.	CSATPEATNEKLFF	TGCAGTGCTACCCCCGAAGCAACTAATGAAAAACTGTTTTTT
TRBV2	many	TRBJ2-4	TRBD1	CASRGQGNIQYF	TGTGCCAGCAGGGGACAGGGAAACATTCAGTACTTC
TRBV4-3	.	TRBJ2-7	.	CASSQVDSPTYEQYF	TGCGCCAGCAGCCAAGTTGACAGCCCTACCTACGAGCAGTACTTC
TRBV6-2/TRBV6-3	.	TRBJ2-1	.	CASSYNSREQFF	TGTGCCAGCAGTTACAACTCTCGTGAGCAGTTCTTC
TRBV6-1	many	TRBJ1-1	.	CASTPAEEGTSTEAFF	TGTGCCAGCACCCCAGCCGAGGAGGGGACGAGTACTGAAGCTTTCTTT
TRBV7-8	many	TRBJ2-1	TRBD2	CASSLDLAGGRSYNEQFF	TGTGCCAGCAGCTTGGACTTAGCGGGCGGCCGATCCTACAATGAGCAGTTCTTC
TRBV28	.	TRBJ2-7	TRBD1	CASSLVQGDPYEQYF	TGTGCCAGCAGTTTAGTACAGGGGGACCCCTACGAGCAGTACTTC
TRBV9	.	TRBJ1-3	TRBD1	CASSVQGAVGNTIYF	TGTGCCAGCAGCGTACAGGGGGCGGTGGGAAACACCATATATTTT
TRBV2	.	TRBJ2-5	.	CASSEEETQYF	TGTGCCAGCAGTGAGGAAGAGACCCAGTACTTC
TRBV29-1	many	TRBJ1-2	TRBD1	CSVVTGMSYGYTF	TGCAGCGTTGTGACAGGGATGTCCTATGGCTACACCTTC
TRBV11-1	many	TRBJ2-1	.	CASSSKFHHGPLSYNEQFF	TGTGCCAGCAGCTCGAAGTTTCATCATGGCCCGCTCTCCTACAATGAGCAGTTCTTC
TRBV27	many	TRBJ2-1	TRBD1	CASSLPGGEQFF	TGTGCCAGCAGTTTGCCAGGGGGCGAGCAGTTCTTC
TRBV6-2/TRBV6-3	.	TRBJ2-1	.	CASTAERASPLRDGQFF	TGTGCCAGCACCGCCGAACGGGCCTCTCCCCTCAGAGATGGGCAGTTCTTC
TRBV7-9	many	TRBJ2-1	.	CASSSTGSGTYHEQFF	TGTGCCAGCAGTTCAACTGGAAGCGGCACGTACCATGAGCAGTTCTTC
TRBV5-1	many	TRBJ2-1	.	CASSSAGWDNEQFF	TGCGCCAGCAGCTCCGCGGGTTGGGACAATGAGCAGTTCTTC
TRBV4-3	.	TRBJ2-7	TRBD1	CASSLSPGQGYEQYF	TGCGCCAGCAGCCTTAGCCCGGGACAGGGCTACGAGCAGTACTTC
TRBV4-3	many	TRBJ2-1	.	CASSGTSKDEQFF	TGCGCCAGCAGCGGCACGTCTAAGGATGAGCAGTTCTTC
TRBV6-2/TRBV6-3	many	TRBJ2-2	.	CASTPFEATNTGELFF	TGTGCCAGCACCCCATTTGAAGCTACGAACACCGGGGAGCTGTTTTTT
TRBV20-1	many	TRBJ2-7	.	CSADPRSSYEQYF	TGCAGTGCCGATCCAAGAAGTTCCTACGAGCAGTACTTC
TRBV6-5	.	TRBJ2-3	TRBD1	CASSYGRWSGGERRDTQYF	TGTGCCAGCAGTTATGGCCGGTGGTCAGGGGGCGAGCGCAGAGATACGCAGTATTTT
TRBV10-3	.	TRBJ2-7	.	CAAARQDSYEQYF	TGTGCCGCTGCGCGACAGGACTCCTACGAGCAGTACTTC
TRBV11-1	few	TRBJ2-1	TRBD2	CASSTRNSLAEPYNEQFF	TGTGCCAGCAGCACCCGCAACTCACTAGCGGAGCCCTACAATGAGCAGTTCTTC
TRBV7-6	.	TRBJ2-7	TRBD1	CASSLEDRGPYEQYF	TGTGCCAGCAGCTTAGAGGACAGGGGCCCCTACGAGCAGTACTTC
TRBV7-9	many	TRBJ2-1	.	CASSLEVGGAEKSSYNEQFF	TGTGCCAGCAGCTTAGAAGTTGGGGGGGCAGAAAAAAGCTCCTACAATGAGCAGTTCTTC
TRBV28	many	TRBJ2-7	.	CASSLRIHEQYF	TGTGCCAGCAGTTTGAGGATCCACGAGCAGTACTTC
TRBV29-1	many	TRBJ1-1	.	CSVEREGIPTEAFF	TGCAGCGTTGAAAGAGAAGGGATCCCCACTGAAGCTTTCTTT
TRBV28	.	TRBJ2-1	.	CASSPLQGTNEQFF	TGTGCCAGCAGCCCCCTCCAGGGTACCAATGAGCAGTTCTTC
TRBV12-3/TRBV12-4	few	TRBJ2-2	.	CASSLYAPRTGELFF	TGTGCCAGCAGTCTATACGCTCCACGGACCGGGGAGCTGTTTTTT
TRBV27	many	TRBJ2-2	TRBD1	CASTFGQGGELFF	TGTGCCAGCACCTTTGGACAGGGCGGGGAGCTGTTTTTT
TRBV12-3/TRBV12-4	many	TRBJ2-7	.	CASSSRDGSREQYF	TGTGCCAGCAGTTCCCGGGACGGCAGCCGCGAGCAGTACTTC
TRBV7-9	few	TRBJ1-1	TRBD1	CASKQGGEGTEAFF	TGTGCCAGCAAACAGGGGGGAGAGGGCACTGAAGCTTTCTTT
TRBV6-1	.	TRBJ2-2	.	CASERWQQDNTGELFF	TGTGCCAGCGAGAGGTGGCAACAGGACAACACCGGGGAGCTGTTTTTT
TRBV29-1	many	TRBJ2-7	.	CSVAGGGVPPYEQYF	TGCAGCGTCGCTGGAGGGGGAGTCCCGCCCTACGAGCAGTACTTC
TRBV10-3	few	TRBJ2-7	.	CAISVGQTSYEQYF	TGTGCCATCAGTGTTGGACAGACCTCCTACGAGCAGTACTTC
TRBV10-3	many	TRBJ2-3	.	CAIRGGETRSTDTQYF	TGTGCCATCAGAGGGGGGGAAACCCGTAGCACAGATACGCAGTATTTT
TRBV10-3	many	TRBJ2-1	TRBD2	CATQTSGRANNEQFF	TGTGCCACTCAGACTAGCGGGAGGGCCAACAATGAGCAGTTCTTC
TRBV27	many	TRBJ2-3	.	CASTPRAGDTQYF	TGTGCCAGCACCCCCAGGGCGGGGGATACGCAGTATTTT
TRBV12-3/TRBV12-4	many	TRBJ2-1	.	CASSALGSYNEQFF	TGTGCCAGCAGTGCACTGGGGTCCTACAATGAGCAGTTCTTC
TRBV4-3	many	TRBJ2-1	TRBD2	CASSQVRDYHEQFF	TGCGCCAGCAGCCAAGTTCGGGACTACCATGAGCAGTTCTTC
TRBV18	many	TRBJ1-5	TRBD1	CASSPTGASQPQHF	TGTGCCAGCTCGCCTACAGGGGCCAGCCAGCCCCAGCATTTT
TRBV20-1	many	TRBJ1-2	.	CSAKDGEHTHYTF	TGCAGTGCTAAGGACGGGGAGCATACTCACTACACCTTC